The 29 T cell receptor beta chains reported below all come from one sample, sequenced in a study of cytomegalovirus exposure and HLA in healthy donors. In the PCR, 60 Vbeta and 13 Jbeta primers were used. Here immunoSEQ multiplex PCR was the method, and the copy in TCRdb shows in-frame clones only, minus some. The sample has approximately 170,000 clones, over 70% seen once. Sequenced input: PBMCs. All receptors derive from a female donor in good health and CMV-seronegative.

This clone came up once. The CDR3 sequence: CASRVGPGQGASPLHF. CDR3 coding DNA: TGTGCCAGTAGAGTTGGTCCGGGACAGGGGGCCTCACCCCTCCACTTT. The chain joins TRBV19 to TRBJ1-6, with TRBD1 identical over 12 bases. The CDR3 extends over 16 amino acids. V shed 6 bases, J shed 10 bases, and the junction held 10 bases outside the gene matches. From germline, CDR1 is LNHDA and CDR2 SQIVND (reference sequence).

CDR3 nucleotide sequence: TGCGCCAGCAGCGTACGGGGATGGGGCACTGAAGCTTTCTTT. Its translation is CASSVRGWGTEAFF. The J gene is TRBJ1-1, the V gene TRBV5-1, with D uncertain. V dropped 4 bases and J dropped 4 bases, with 14 bases sitting between them. The CDR3 length is 14 residues. Germline-derived CDR1 and CDR2 are SGHRS and YFSETQ.

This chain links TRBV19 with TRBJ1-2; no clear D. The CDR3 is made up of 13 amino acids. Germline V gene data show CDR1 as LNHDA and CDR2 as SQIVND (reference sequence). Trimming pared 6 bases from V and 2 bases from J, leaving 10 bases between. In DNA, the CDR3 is TGTGCCAGTAGCCGCACAGAGAACTATGGCTACACCTTC. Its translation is CASSRTENYGYTF.

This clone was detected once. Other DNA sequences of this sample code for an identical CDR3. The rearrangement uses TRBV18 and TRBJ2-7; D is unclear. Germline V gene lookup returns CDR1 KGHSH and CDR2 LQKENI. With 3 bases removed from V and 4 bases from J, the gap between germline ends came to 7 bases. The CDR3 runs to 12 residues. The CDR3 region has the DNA TGTGCCAGCTCACCGACTGGTTACGAGCAGTACTTC. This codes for CASSPTGYEQYF.

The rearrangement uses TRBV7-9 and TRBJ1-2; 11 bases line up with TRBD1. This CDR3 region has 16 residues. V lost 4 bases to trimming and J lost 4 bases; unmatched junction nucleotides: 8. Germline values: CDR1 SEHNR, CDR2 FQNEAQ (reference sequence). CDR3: CASSYGQGAVGYGYTF. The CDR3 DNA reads TGTGCCAGCAGCTACGGACAGGGGGCTGTTGGCTATGGCTACACCTTC.

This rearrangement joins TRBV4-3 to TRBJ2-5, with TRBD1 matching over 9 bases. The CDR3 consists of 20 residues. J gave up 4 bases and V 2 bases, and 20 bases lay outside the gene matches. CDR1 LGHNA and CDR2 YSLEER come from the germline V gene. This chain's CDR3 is CASSQHPPSPGQGRGETQYF. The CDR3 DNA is TGCGCCAGCAGCCAACACCCCCCTTCTCCGGGACAGGGTAGAGGAGAGACCCAGTACTTC.

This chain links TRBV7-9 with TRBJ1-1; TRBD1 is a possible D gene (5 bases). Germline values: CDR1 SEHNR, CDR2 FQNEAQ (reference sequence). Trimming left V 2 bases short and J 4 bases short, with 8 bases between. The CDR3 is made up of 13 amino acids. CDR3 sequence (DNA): TGTGCCAGCAGCTTACCAGGGCCCACTGAAGCTTTCTTT. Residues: CASSLPGPTEAFF.

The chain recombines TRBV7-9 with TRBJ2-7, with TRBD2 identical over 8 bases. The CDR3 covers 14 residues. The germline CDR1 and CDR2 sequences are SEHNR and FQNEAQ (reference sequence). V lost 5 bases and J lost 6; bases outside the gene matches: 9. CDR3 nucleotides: TGTGCCAGCAGCCGAGGCGGGGGGTTTATCGAGCAGTACTTC. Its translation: CASSRGGGFIEQYF.

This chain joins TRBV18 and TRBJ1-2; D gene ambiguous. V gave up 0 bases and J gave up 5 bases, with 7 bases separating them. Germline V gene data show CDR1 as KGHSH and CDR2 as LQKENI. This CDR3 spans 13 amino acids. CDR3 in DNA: TGTGCCAGCTCACCACCGGCAGGATATGGCTACACCTTC. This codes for CASSPPAGYGYTF.

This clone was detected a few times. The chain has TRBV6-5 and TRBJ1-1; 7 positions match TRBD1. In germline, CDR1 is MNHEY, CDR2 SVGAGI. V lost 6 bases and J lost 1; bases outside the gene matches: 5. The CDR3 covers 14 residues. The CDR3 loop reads CASSPQGWNTEAFF. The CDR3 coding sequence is TGTGCCAGCAGCCCACAGGGGTGGAACACTGAAGCTTTCTTT.

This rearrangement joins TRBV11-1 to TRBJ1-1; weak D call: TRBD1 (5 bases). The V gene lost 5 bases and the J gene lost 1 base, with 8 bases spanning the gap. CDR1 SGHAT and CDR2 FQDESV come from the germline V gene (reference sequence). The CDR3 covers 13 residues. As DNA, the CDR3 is TGTGCCAGCAGCCCAACAGGGAACACTGAAGCTTTCTTT. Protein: CASSPTGNTEAFF.

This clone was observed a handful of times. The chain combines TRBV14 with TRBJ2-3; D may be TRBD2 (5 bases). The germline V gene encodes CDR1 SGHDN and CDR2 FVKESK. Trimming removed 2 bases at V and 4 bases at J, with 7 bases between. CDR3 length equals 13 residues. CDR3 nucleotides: TGTGCCAGCAGCCAAAACGGGGCAGATACGCAGTATTTT. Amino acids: CASSQNGADTQYF.

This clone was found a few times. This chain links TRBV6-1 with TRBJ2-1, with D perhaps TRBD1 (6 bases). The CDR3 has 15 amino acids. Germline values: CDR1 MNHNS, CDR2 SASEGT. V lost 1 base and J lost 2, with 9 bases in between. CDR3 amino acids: CASSEETGPYNEQFF. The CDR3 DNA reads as TGTGCCAGCAGTGAAGAGACAGGCCCCTACAATGAGCAGTTCTTC.

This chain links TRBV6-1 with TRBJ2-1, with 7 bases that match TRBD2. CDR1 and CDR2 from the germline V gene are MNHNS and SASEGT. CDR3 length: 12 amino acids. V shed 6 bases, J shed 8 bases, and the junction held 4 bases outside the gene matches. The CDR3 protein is CASRLAFDEQFF. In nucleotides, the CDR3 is TGTGCCAGCAGACTAGCGTTCGATGAGCAGTTCTTC.

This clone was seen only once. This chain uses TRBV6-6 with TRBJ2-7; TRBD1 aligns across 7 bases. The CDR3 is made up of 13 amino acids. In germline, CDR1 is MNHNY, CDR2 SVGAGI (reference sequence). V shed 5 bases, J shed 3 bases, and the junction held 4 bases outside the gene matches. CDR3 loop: CASSPGQNYEQYF. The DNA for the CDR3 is TGTGCCAGCAGTCCGGGACAGAACTACGAGCAGTACTTC.

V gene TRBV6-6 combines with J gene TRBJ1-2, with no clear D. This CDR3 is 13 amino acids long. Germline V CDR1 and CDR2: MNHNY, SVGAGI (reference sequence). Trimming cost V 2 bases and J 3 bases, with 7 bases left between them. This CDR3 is CASSYALDYGYTF. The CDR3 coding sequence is TGTGCCAGCAGTTACGCCTTAGACTATGGCTACACCTTC.

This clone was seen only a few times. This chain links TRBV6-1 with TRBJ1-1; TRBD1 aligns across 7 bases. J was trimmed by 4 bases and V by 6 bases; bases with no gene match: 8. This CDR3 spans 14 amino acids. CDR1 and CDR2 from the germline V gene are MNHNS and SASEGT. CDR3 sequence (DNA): TGTGCCAGCAGCTTGGGACAGACGAGCACTGAAGCTTTCTTT. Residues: CASSLGQTSTEAFF.

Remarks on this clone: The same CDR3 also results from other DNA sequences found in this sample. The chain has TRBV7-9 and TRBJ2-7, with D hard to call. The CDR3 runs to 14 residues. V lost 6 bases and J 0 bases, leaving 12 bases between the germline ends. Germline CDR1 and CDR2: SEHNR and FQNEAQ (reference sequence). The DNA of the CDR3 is TGTGCCAGCAGTTTTGCCGGGTCCTCCTACGAGCAGTACTTC. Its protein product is CASSFAGSSYEQYF.

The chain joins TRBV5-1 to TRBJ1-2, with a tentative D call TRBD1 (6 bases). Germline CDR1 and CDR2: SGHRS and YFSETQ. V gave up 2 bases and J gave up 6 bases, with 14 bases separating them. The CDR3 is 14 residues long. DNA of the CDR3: TGCGCCAGCAGCTTAAACAGGGTCCAAGATGGCTACACCTTC. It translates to CASSLNRVQDGYTF. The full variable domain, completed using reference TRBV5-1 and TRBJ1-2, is KAGVTQTPRYLIKTRGQQVTLSCSPISGHRSVSWYQQTPGQGLQFLFEYFSETQRNKGNFPGRFSGRQFSNSRSEMNVSTLELGDSALYLCASSLNRVQDGYTFGSGTRLTVV.

The CDR3 protein is CASSYTDTNEAFF. CDR3 DNA: TGTGCCAGCAGTTACACTGACACAAATGAAGCTTTCTTT. The chain couples TRBV6-5 to TRBJ1-1, with unresolved D. V lost 2 bases to trimming and J lost 7 bases, with 11 bases between them. CDR3 length equals 13 residues. Per the germline V gene, CDR1 is MNHEY and CDR2 is SVGAGI.

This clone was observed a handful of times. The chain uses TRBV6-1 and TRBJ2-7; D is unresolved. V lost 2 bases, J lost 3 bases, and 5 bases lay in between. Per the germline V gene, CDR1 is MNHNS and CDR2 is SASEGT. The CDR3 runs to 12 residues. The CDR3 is CASSELNYEQYF. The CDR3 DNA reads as TGTGCCAGCAGTGAATTAAACTACGAGCAGTACTTC.

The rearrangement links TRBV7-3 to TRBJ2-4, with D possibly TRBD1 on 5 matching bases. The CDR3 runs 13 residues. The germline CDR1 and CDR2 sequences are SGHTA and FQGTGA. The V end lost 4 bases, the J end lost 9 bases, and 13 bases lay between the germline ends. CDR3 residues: CASSSGQGAIQYF. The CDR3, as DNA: TGTGCCAGCAGCTCCGGCCAAGGGGCCATTCAGTACTTC.

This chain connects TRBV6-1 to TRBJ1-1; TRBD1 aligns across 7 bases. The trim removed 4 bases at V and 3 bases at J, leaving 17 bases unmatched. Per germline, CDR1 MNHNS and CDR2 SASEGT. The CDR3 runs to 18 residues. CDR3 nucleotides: TGTGCCAGCAGTGCTAGGGGCAGGGGGTTTTCGTCGGACACTGAAGCTTTCTTT. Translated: CASSARGRGFSSDTEAFF.

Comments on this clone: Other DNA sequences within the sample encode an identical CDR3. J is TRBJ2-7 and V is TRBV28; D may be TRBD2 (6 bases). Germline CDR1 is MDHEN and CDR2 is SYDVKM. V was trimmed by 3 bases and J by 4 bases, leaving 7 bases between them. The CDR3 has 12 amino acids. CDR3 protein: CASSLGGYEQYF. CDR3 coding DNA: TGTGCCAGCAGTTTGGGAGGATACGAGCAGTACTTC.

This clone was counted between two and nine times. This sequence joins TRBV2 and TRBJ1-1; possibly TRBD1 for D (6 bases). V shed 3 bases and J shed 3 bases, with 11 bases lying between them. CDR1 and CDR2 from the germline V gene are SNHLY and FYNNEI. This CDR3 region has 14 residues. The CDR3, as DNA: TGTGCCAGCAGTGAGGCAGGGGCACACACTGAAGCTTTCTTT. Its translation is CASSEAGAHTEAFF.

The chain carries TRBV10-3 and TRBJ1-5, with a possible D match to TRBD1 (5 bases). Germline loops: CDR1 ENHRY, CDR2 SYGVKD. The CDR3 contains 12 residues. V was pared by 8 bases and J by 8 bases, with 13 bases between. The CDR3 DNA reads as TGTGCCATCGGGGCAGACGTTGAGCCCCAGCATTTT. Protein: CAIGADVEPQHF.

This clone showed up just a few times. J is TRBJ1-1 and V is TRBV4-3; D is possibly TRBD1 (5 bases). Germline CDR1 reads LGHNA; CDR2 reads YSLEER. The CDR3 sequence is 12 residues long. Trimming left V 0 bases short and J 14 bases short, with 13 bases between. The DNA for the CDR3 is TGCGCCAGCAGCCAAGACCAACATCGACAGTTCTTT. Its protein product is CASSQDQHRQFF.

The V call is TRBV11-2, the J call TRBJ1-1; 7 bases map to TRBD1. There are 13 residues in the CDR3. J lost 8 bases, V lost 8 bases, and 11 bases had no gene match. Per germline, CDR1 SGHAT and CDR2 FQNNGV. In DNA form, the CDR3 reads TGTGCCAGCTACCGACAGGGAGGTATAGAAGCTTTCTTT. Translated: CASYRQGGIEAFF.

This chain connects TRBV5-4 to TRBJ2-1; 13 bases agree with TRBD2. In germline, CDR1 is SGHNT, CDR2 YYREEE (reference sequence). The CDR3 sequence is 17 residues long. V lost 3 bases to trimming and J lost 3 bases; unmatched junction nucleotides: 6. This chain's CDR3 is CASSYPGTSGVYNEQFF. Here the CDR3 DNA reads TGTGCCAGCAGCTACCCCGGGACTAGCGGGGTCTACAATGAGCAGTTCTTC.